This T cell receptor beta chain originates from a study of molecular identifiers for immune sequencing clone quantification. Across the whole study: Split five ways in replicates, RNA from roughly 20,000 or 100,000 naive CD8 cells had four portions sequenced. Findings and caveats of the study: Clones of above 20 RNA copies carried over 99% of effector molecules; in naive cells they carried under 1%.

The table lists this clonotype with a few counts. Its antigen is unknown. From the PCR reads, TCRdb called clonotypes with MiXCR, one entry per CDR3 protein. The sample lists more than 550,000 distinct CDR3 sequences, 25% occurring once. Sorting defined naive CD8 T cells as CD8+CD4-CCR7+CD45RA+. The sequenced material came from naive CD8+ T cells from blood, with Jurkat cell RNA spiked in. The subset is: FACS-sorted CD8+CD4-CCR7+CD45RA+ naive T cells. The sequence came from a human donor in good health. Some libraries in this study had Jurkat cell RNA spiked in.

The CDR3 region is CAWSVGAGSYEQYF. Here the CDR3 DNA reads TGTGCCTGGAGTGTAGGGGCGGGCTCCTACGAGCAGTACTTC. The V and J genes are TRBV30 and TRBJ2-7, with D perhaps matching TRBD1 or TRBD2 (5 bases each). The ends were cut back, 0 bases at V and 0 bases at J, with 9 bases in the middle. Germline assignment: CDR1 GTSNPN and CDR2 SVGIG (reference sequence). The CDR3 spans 14 residues.